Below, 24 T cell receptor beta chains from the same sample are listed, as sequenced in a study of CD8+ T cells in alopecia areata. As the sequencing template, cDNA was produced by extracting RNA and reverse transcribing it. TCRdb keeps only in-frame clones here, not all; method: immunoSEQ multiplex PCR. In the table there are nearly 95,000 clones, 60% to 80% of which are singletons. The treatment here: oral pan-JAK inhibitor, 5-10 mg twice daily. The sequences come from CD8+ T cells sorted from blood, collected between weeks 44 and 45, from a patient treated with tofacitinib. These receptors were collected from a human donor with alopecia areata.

The CDR3 region is CASSPDRGRWTEAFF. CDR3 DNA sequence: TGTGCCAGCTCACCGGACAGGGGGCGATGGACTGAAGCTTTCTTT. The chain recombines TRBV18 with TRBJ1-1; 11 bases agree with TRBD1. V lost 3 bases and J lost 5; bases outside the gene matches: 5. The CDR3 is 15 amino acids. Per germline, CDR1 KGHSH and CDR2 LQKENI.

As DNA, the CDR3 is TGCAGCGTAACGGATGGCACCATATATTTT. Translating it yields CSVTDGTIYF. V is TRBV29-1 and J is TRBJ1-3, with D hard to call. V lost 6 bases and J lost 9, with 9 bases in between. Germline CDR1 SQVTM, CDR2 ANQGSEA. The CDR3 is made up of 10 amino acids.

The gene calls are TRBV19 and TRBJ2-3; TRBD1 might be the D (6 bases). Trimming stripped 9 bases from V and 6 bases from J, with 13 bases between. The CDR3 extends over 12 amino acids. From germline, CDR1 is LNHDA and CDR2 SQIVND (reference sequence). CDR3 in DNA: TGTGCCAGCGGACAGTATGAGGATACGCAGTATTTT. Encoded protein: CASGQYEDTQYF.

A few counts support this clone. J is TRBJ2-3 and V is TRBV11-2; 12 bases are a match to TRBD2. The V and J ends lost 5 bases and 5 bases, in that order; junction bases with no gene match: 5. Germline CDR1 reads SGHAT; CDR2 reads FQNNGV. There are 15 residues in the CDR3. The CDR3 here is CASSPGLAGQDTQYF. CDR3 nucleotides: TGTGCCAGCAGCCCAGGACTAGCGGGGCAAGATACGCAGTATTTT.

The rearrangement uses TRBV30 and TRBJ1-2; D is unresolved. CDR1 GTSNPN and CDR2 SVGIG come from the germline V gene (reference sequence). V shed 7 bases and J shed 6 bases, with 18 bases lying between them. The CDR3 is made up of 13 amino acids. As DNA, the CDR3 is TGTGCCTCCTTTGAAGGGAGCTACGATGGCTACACCTTC. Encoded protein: CASFEGSYDGYTF.

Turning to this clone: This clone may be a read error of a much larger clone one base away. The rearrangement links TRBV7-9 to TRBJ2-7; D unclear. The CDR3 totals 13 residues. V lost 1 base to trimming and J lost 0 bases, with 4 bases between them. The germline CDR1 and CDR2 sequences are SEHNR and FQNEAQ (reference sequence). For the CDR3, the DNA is TGTGCCAGCAGCTTAGGCCCCTCCTACGAGCAGTACTTC. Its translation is CASSLGPSYEQYF.

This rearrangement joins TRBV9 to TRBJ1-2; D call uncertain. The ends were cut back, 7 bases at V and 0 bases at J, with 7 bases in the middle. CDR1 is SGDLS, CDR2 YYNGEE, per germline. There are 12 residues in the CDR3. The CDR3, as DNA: TGTGCCAGCTCACCCGCTAACTATGGCTACACCTTC. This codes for CASSPANYGYTF.

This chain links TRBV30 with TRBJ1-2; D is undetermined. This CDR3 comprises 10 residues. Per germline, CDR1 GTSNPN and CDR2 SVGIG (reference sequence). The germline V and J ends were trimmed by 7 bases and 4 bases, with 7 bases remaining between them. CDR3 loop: CASYSYGYTF. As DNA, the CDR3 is TGTGCCTCCTACTCCTATGGCTACACCTTC.

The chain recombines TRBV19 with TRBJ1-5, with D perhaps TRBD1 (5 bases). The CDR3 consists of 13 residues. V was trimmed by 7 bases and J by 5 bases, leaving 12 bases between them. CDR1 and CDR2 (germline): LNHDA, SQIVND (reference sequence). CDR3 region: CASNPGGDQPQHF. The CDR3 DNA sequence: TGTGCCAGTAACCCGGGGGGGGATCAGCCCCAGCATTTT.

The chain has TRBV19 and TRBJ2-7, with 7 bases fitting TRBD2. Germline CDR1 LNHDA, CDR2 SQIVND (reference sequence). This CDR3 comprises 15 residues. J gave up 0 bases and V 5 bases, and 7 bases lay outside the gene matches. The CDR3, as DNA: TGTGCCAGTAGTCAACCCCGGGGGGACTCCTACGAGCAGTACTTC. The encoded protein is CASSQPRGDSYEQYF.

CDR3 protein: CASSLAAGGSSYNEQFF. The CDR3 DNA reads as TGTGCCAGCAGCTTAGCGGCGGGGGGAAGCTCCTACAATGAGCAGTTCTTC. The gene calls are TRBV7-6 and TRBJ2-1, with 8 nucleotides matching TRBD2. V dropped 0 bases and J dropped 0; count of bases not matched to a gene: 4. The length of the CDR3 is 17 residues. CDR1 and CDR2 from the germline V gene are SGHVS and FNYEAQ.

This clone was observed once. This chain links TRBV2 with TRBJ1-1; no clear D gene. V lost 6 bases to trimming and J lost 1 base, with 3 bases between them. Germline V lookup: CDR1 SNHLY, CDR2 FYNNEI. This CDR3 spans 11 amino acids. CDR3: CASRSNTEAFF. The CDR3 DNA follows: TGTGCCAGCAGGTCGAACACTGAAGCTTTCTTT. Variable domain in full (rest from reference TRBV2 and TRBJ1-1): EPEVTQTPSHQVTQMGQEVILRCVPISNHLYFYWYRQILGQKVEFLVSFYNNEISEKSEIFDDQFSVERPDGSNFTLKIRSTKLEDSAMYFCASRSNTEAFFGQGTRLTVV.

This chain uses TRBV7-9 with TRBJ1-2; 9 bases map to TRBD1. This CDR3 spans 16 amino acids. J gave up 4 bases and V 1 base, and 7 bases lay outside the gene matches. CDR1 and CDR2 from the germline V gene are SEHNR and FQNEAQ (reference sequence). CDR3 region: CASSLDPGQGFYGYTF. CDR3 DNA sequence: TGTGCCAGCAGCTTAGATCCGGGACAGGGTTTCTATGGCTACACCTTC.

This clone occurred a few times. The CDR3 nucleotides read TGCAGCGTTGTGGGGGAGATGAACACTGAAGCTTTCTTT. It specifies CSVVGEMNTEAFF. The chain carries TRBV29-1 and TRBJ1-1; the D gene is possibly TRBD1 (5 bases). Germline values: CDR1 SQVTM, CDR2 ANQGSEA. CDR3 length: 13 amino acids. V was cut by 4 bases and J by 0 bases, with 9 bases left in between.

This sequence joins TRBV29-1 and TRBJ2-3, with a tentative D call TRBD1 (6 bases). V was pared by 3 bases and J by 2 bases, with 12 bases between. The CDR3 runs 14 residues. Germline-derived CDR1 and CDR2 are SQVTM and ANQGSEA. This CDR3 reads CSVESQGHTDTQYF. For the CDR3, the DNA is TGCAGCGTTGAGTCCCAGGGGCACACAGATACGCAGTATTTT.

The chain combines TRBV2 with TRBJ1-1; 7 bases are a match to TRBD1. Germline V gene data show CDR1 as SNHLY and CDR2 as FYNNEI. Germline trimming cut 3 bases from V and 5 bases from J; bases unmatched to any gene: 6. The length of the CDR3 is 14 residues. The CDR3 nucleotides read TGTGCCAGCAGTGAGGAACAGGGGCGGACTGAAGCTTTCTTT. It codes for CASSEEQGRTEAFF.

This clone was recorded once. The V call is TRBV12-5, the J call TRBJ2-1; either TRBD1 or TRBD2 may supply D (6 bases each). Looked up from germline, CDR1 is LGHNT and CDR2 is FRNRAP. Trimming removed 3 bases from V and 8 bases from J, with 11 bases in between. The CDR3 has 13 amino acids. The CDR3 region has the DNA TGTGCTAGTGGTTTAGGGGGGCGGGATGAGCAGTTCTTC. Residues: CASGLGGRDEQFF.

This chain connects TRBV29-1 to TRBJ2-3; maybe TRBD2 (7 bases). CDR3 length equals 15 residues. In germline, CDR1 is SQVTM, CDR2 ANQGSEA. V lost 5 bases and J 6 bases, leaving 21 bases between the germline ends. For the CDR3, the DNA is TGCAGCGTTTTGGACCCCCGGGGGGCAGTGGATACGCAGTATTTT. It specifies CSVLDPRGAVDTQYF.

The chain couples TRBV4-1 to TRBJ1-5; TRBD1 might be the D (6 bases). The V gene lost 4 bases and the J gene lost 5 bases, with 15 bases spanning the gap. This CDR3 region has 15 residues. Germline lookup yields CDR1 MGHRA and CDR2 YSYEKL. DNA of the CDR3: TGCGCCAGCAGCCTCCAGCACAGGGAAGATCAGCCCCAGCATTTT. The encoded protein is CASSLQHREDQPQHF.

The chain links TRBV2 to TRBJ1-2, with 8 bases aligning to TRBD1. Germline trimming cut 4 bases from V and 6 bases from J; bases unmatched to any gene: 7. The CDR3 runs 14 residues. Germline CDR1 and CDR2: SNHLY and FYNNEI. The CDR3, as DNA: TGTGCCAGCAGTGGGACAGGGTGGATGAATGGCTACACCTTC. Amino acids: CASSGTGWMNGYTF.

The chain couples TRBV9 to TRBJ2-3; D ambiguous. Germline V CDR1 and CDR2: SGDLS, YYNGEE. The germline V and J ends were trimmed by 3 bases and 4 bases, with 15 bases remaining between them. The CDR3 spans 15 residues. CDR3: CASSEGQQHADTQYF. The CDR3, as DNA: TGTGCCAGCAGCGAGGGCCAACAACACGCAGATACGCAGTATTTT.

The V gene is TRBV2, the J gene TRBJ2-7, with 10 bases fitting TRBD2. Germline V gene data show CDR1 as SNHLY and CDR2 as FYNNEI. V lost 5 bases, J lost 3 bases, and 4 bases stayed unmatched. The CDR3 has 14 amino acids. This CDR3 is CASSTPSGGYEQYF. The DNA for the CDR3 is TGTGCCAGCAGTACCCCTAGCGGGGGCTACGAGCAGTACTTC. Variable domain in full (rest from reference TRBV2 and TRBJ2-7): EPEVTQTPSHQVTQMGQEVILRCVPISNHLYFYWYRQILGQKVEFLVSFYNNEISEKSEIFDDQFSVERPDGSNFTLKIRSTKLEDSAMYFCASSTPSGGYEQYFGPGTRLTVT.

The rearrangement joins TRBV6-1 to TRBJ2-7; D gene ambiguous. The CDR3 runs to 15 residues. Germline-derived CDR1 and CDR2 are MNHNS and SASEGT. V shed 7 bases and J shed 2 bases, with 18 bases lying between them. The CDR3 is CASTLAVDKPYEQYF. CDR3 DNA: TGTGCCAGCACCCTCGCCGTCGACAAACCCTACGAGCAGTACTTC.

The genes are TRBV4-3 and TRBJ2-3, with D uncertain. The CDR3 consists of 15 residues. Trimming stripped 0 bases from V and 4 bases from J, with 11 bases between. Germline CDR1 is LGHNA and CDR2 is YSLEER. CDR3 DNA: TGCGCCAGCAGCCAAGAGGTGGGGTTCGCAGATACGCAGTATTTT. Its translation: CASSQEVGFADTQYF.